The 7 T cell receptor beta chains in this list originate from one sample, sequenced in a study of CD8+ T cells in alopecia areata. The treatment was: oral pan-JAK inhibitor, 5-10 mg twice daily. Extracted from the samples, RNA was reverse transcribed into cDNA to serve as the sequencing template. Profiled with immunoSEQ multiplex PCR; TCRdb holds only in-frame clones, not every one. The data show about 190,000 clones, 55% to 70% seen once. Sample: CD4+ T cells sorted from blood, taken at week 4, from a patient treated with tofacitinib. The receptor set was obtained from a human donor with alopecia areata.

The V and J genes are TRBV5-6 and TRBJ2-2; D is unresolved. The CDR3 has 13 amino acids. Germline V gene lookup returns CDR1 SGHDT and CDR2 YYEEEE. The germline V and J ends were trimmed by 1 base and 3 bases, with 4 bases remaining between them. CDR3 nucleotides: TGTGCCAGCAGCTTGACATACACCGGGGAGCTGTTTTTT. Amino acid sequence: CASSLTYTGELFF.

The chain recombines TRBV29-1 with TRBJ2-3; D gene ambiguous. Germline V gene sequence: CDR1 SQVTM, CDR2 ANQGSEA. The CDR3 extends over 10 amino acids. Trimming took off 7 bases at V and 4 bases at J, with 6 bases between the two ends. DNA of the CDR3: TGCAGCGGCCAGGCAGATACGCAGTATTTT. Protein sequence: CSGQADTQYF.

This clone was seen a handful of times. This chain connects TRBV4-1 to TRBJ1-2; D is uncertain. V lost 4 bases and J 7 bases, leaving 16 bases between the germline ends. CDR3 length: 14 amino acids. From germline, CDR1 is MGHRA and CDR2 YSYEKL. The CDR3 nucleotides read TGCGCCAGCAGCCTTAGGATCGCCGAGGCTGGCTACACCTTC. It codes for CASSLRIAEAGYTF.

This clone came up a few times. Lacking the conserved final phenylalanine or tryptophan, this CDR3 likely reflects a read error. It is unclear where the CDR3 begins or ends on the DNA, so no DNA is shown, and the CDR3 is as TCRdb lists it. This chain connects TRBV15 to TRBJ2-7. Inclusive of both ends, the CDR3 amounts to 12 amino acids. CDR1 and CDR2 from the germline V gene are LNHNV and YYDKDF (reference sequence). CDR3 amino acids: CATSRDKGTRIY.

The chain employs TRBV4-3 and TRBJ2-2; D is ambiguous. Germline V gives CDR1 LGHNA, CDR2 YSLEER. The V and J ends lost 0 bases and 4 bases respectively, with 6 bases between them. There are 14 residues in the CDR3. CDR3 sequence reads: CASSQDLVTGELFF. DNA for the CDR3: TGCGCCAGCAGCCAAGATCTCGTCACCGGGGAGCTGTTTTTT.

This clone was recorded a few times. The genes are TRBV28 and TRBJ2-5, with 7 bases matching TRBD2. V gave up 6 bases and J gave up 3 bases; unmatched junction bases: 7. Germline V CDR1 and CDR2: MDHEN, SYDVKM. The CDR3 sequence is 14 residues long. The CDR3 sequence is CASSPVGGKETQYF. The CDR3 DNA is TGTGCCAGCAGCCCGGTGGGGGGGAAAGAGACCCAGTACTTC.

As to this clone: The same CDR3 arises from other DNA sequences in this sample as well. This chain connects TRBV7-2 to TRBJ2-5; D call uncertain. V lost 3 bases and J lost 2, with 7 bases in between. Germline V gene sequence: CDR1 SGHTA, CDR2 FQGNSA. CDR3 length: 13 amino acids. CDR3 DNA sequence: TGTGCCAGCAGCTTTCGGCGGCAAGAGACCCAGTACTTC. Protein product: CASSFRRQETQYF.